Listed here is a single TCR beta chain. Sequencing was performed with immunoSEQ multiplex PCR; in TCRdb, only in-frame clones are kept and a portion is missing. The data hold about 480,000 clones, with around 90% observed a single time. The data derive from a study of Ad26.COV2.S vaccination and SARS-CoV-2 variants. As to treatment: around 19 received Ad26.COV2.S at low or high dose, single or two shots; 5 received placebo; per-sample allocation not given. Sampling was performed 63 days after the first vaccine or placebo injection. An Ad26 vector expressing Wuhan-strain SARS-CoV-2 spike constituted the vaccine. The specimen comprised peripheral blood, sampled in a trial of Ad26.COV2.S vaccine versus placebo. This clonotype was sampled from a person between 18 and 65 years old who received the Ad26.COV2.S COVID-19 vaccine or a placebo.

CDR3 region: CASSLGAGQPTDTQYF. The CDR3 DNA reads as TGCGCCAGCAGCTTGGGGGCGGGACAGCCCACAGATACGCAGTATTTT. The J gene is TRBJ2-3, the V gene TRBV5-1; D may be TRBD1 (7 bases). This CDR3 region has 16 residues. CDR1 and CDR2 (germline): SGHRS, YFSETQ. Trimming pared 0 bases from V and 2 bases from J, leaving 13 bases between.